Following are 26 T cell receptor beta chains from one sample sequenced in a study of T-cell memory formation after mild COVID-19. TCRdb used MiXCR to reprocess the 5' RACE reads, holding one entry per CDR3 protein. The sample has hundreds of thousands of distinct CDR3 sequences; 18% are singletons. Sequenced: PBMCs or a T cell subset sorted from them (not recorded which). These receptor sequences come from an adult woman who had mild COVID-19 (a few samples of this study predate the infection). Cell type and time point are not known.

This clonotype was detected a few times. This chain connects TRBV5-1 to TRBJ1-1, with D possibly being TRBD1 (5 bases). Between the trimmed V and J ends, which lost 3 bases and 1 base, there was a span of 13 bases. CDR3 length equals 15 residues. Germline V gives CDR1 SGHRS, CDR2 YFSETQ. CDR3 in amino acids: CASSYRDGPNTEAFF. The DNA of the CDR3 is TGCGCCAGCAGCTATAGGGACGGACCGAACACTGAAGCTTTCTTT.

The rearrangement joins TRBV6-6 to TRBJ2-1; 7 bases agree with TRBD1. The CDR3 is made up of 17 amino acids. From germline, CDR1 is MNHNY and CDR2 SVGAGI (reference sequence). V lost 6 bases, J lost 0 bases, and 11 bases stayed unmatched. This CDR3 is CASRGTVPEFSYNEQFF. CDR3 sequence (DNA): TGTGCCAGCAGGGGGACAGTACCTGAATTCTCCTACAATGAGCAGTTCTTC.

This chain uses TRBV12-3 or TRBV12-4 with TRBJ2-1, with 8 bases identical to TRBD1. CDR3 size: 20 residues. V shed 1 base and J 1 base; nucleotides not matched to a gene: 15. CDR3 amino acids: CASSLVRGGQAGGSYNEQFF. The CDR3 DNA is TGTGCCAGCAGTTTAGTTCGTGGGGGACAGGCCGGGGGTTCCTACAATGAGCAGTTCTTC.

The CDR3 loop reads CASSLGIPAGNTEAFF. CDR3 nucleotide sequence: TGTGCCAGCAGTTTAGGCATCCCGGCAGGGAACACTGAAGCTTTCTTT. V usage is TRBV27 and J usage is TRBJ1-1; no reliable D call. The germline gives CDR1 MNHEY, CDR2 SMNVEV (reference sequence). CDR3 size: 16 residues. V was shortened by 2 bases and J by 1 base, with 14 bases between the two germline ends.

This clonotype was found a few times. The chain combines TRBV7-9 with TRBJ2-7; 11 bases are shared with TRBD2. Germline V gene lookup returns CDR1 SEHNR and CDR2 FQNEAQ (reference sequence). The junction had 3 bases not matched to a gene; V was cut back by 8 bases and J by 0 bases. The CDR3 runs to 14 residues. CDR3 in amino acids: CASRSGRASYEQYF. Written as DNA, the CDR3 is TGTGCCAGCCGTAGCGGGAGGGCCTCCTACGAGCAGTACTTC. Drawing the rest from reference TRBV7-9 and TRBJ2-7, the complete variable domain is DTGVSQNPRHKITKRGQNVTFRCDPISEHNRLYWYRQTLGQGPEFLTYFQNEAQLEKSRLLSDRFSAERPKGSFSTLEIQRTEQGDSAMYLCASRSGRASYEQYFGPGTRLTVT.

This clonotype was counted only a few times. V usage is TRBV9 and J usage is TRBJ2-3; D gene unclear. Trimming pared 2 bases from V and 6 bases from J, leaving 13 bases between. The CDR3 has 14 residues. Germline V gene sequence: CDR1 SGDLS, CDR2 YYNGEE. The chain's CDR3 is CASSVASRSDTQYF. The CDR3 DNA is TGTGCCAGCAGCGTTGCCTCCCGCTCTGATACGCAGTATTTT.

This clonotype was seen a handful of times. The rearrangement links TRBV29-1 to TRBJ2-7, with a weak D call TRBD1 (7 bases). CDR1 SQVTM and CDR2 ANQGSEA come from the germline V gene. The CDR3 is made up of 16 amino acids. Deletions cut 4 bases from V and 0 bases from J, with 19 bases between. CDR3 protein: CSVGLQGSGVSYEQYF. CDR3 sequence (DNA): TGCAGCGTTGGGCTACAGGGGTCGGGGGTCTCCTACGAGCAGTACTTC.

The chain recombines TRBV9 with TRBJ2-5, with no clear D. Germline loops: CDR1 SGDLS, CDR2 YYNGEE. V lost 0 bases and J lost 4, with 7 bases in between. The length of the CDR3 is 13 residues. CDR3 protein: CASSVVVSETQYF. In DNA, the CDR3 is TGTGCCAGCAGCGTAGTAGTTTCAGAGACCCAGTACTTC.

The chain joins TRBV19 to TRBJ1-6; 9 nucleotides agree with TRBD1. After removal of 6 bases from V and 0 bases from J, the junction contained 12 bases not matched to a gene. Germline V gene sequence: CDR1 LNHDA, CDR2 SQIVND (reference sequence). The CDR3 contains 19 residues. The CDR3, as DNA: TGTGCCAGTAGACAGCCCCCAGGACAGGGGTTCTCCTATAATTCACCCCTCCACTTT. This sequence encodes CASRQPPGQGFSYNSPLHF.

This sequence joins TRBV19 and TRBJ1-5; D is unresolved. CDR3 length: 14 residues. V was clipped by 10 bases and J by 5 bases, with 18 bases between them. From germline, CDR1 is LNHDA and CDR2 SQIVND (reference sequence). The DNA of the CDR3 is TGTGCCACCTCAACAGCTATCCTCTATCAGCCCCAGCATTTT. Its translation: CATSTAILYQPQHF.

This clonotype was detected once. This chain links TRBV4-3 with TRBJ2-7, with 11 bases that match TRBD2. The CDR3 is 15 residues long. Trimming removed 0 bases from V and 3 bases from J; junction bases left unmatched: 1. Germline V gives CDR1 LGHNA, CDR2 YSLEER. The CDR3 DNA follows: TGCGCCAGCAGCCAAGAACTAGCGGGAGTCTACGAGCAGTACTTC. Translation gives CASSQELAGVYEQYF.

This sequence joins TRBV24-1 and TRBJ2-1, with a weak D call TRBD1 (5 bases). The CDR3 sequence is 16 residues long. V lost 4 bases to trimming and J lost 3 bases, with 15 bases between them. CDR1 is KGHDR, CDR2 SFDVKD, per germline. The CDR3 sequence is CATSESRVKNYNEQFF. CDR3 DNA: TGTGCCACCAGTGAATCCAGGGTAAAGAACTACAATGAGCAGTTCTTC.

This clonotype was seen more than once but under ten times. The V gene is TRBV4-2, the J gene TRBJ2-3, with unresolved D. The CDR3 runs to 14 residues. The V gene's germline CDR1 is LGHNA and CDR2 YNFKEQ. Trimming removed 0 bases from V and 1 base from J, with 5 bases in between. Here the CDR3 DNA reads TGTGCCAGCAGCCAAGAGACGGGCACAGATACGCAGTATTTT. This translates into CASSQETGTDTQYF.

V and J are TRBV15 and TRBJ2-7; the D call may be TRBD1 or TRBD2 (5 bases each). Trimming cost V 0 bases and J 2 bases, with 11 bases left between them. The CDR3 has 15 amino acids. The germline V gene has CDR1 LNHNV and CDR2 YYDKDF (reference sequence). Here the CDR3 DNA reads TGTGCCACCAGCAGAGATGGGGACGGGACCTACGAGCAGTACTTC. Translating gives CATSRDGDGTYEQYF. The whole variable domain, filled in from reference TRBV15 and TRBJ2-7, reads DAMVIQNPRYQVTQFGKPVTLSCSQTLNHNVMYWYQQKSSQAPKLLFHYYDKDFNNEADTPDNFQSRRPNTSFCFLDIRSPGLGDTAMYLCATSRDGDGTYEQYFGPGTRLTVT.

Many counts were recorded for this clonotype. CDR3 DNA sequence: TGCGCCAGCAGCCAAGATAGGGGTTTTGAAGCTTTCTTT. It encodes CASSQDRGFEAFF. This sequence joins TRBV4-1 and TRBJ1-1, with a weak D call TRBD1 (5 bases). V was pared by 0 bases and J by 7 bases, with 9 bases between. The CDR3 loop spans 13 amino acids. Germline loops: CDR1 MGHRA, CDR2 YSYEKL.

The chain links TRBV5-6 to TRBJ2-1, with D perhaps TRBD2 (6 bases). V lost 2 bases, J lost 2 bases, and 8 bases lay in between. The CDR3 runs 14 residues. Germline V gives CDR1 SGHDT, CDR2 YYEEEE. The CDR3 coding sequence is TGTGCCAGCAGCTTTCCGGGAGCCTACAATGAGCAGTTCTTC. This translates into CASSFPGAYNEQFF.

CDR3 nucleotides: TGTGCCAGCAGTGAAGCGCCACAGCAGTTCTTC. Its protein product is CASSEAPQQFF. This chain connects TRBV6-1 to TRBJ2-1; D unclear. Germline CDR1 MNHNS, CDR2 SASEGT. This CDR3 has 11 residues. The V end was cut by 0 bases, the J end by 11 bases, with 5 bases between.

This chain connects TRBV20-1 to TRBJ1-1; no clear D. V lost 3 bases and J 1 base, leaving 12 bases between the germline ends. The V gene's germline CDR1 is DFQATT and CDR2 SNEGSKA (reference sequence). The CDR3 length is 14 residues. CDR3 sequence: CSARGRGSNTEAFF. The CDR3 DNA follows: TGCAGTGCTAGGGGCCGTGGGTCGAACACTGAAGCTTTCTTT.

This clonotype was observed a handful of times. The gene calls are TRBV12-3 or TRBV12-4 and TRBJ2-1; D not certain. CDR3 size: 14 residues. Trimming left V 2 bases short and J 2 bases short, with 7 bases between. The CDR3 is CASSLYTAYNEQFF. The CDR3 region has the DNA TGTGCCAGCAGTTTATATACAGCCTACAATGAGCAGTTCTTC.

V gene TRBV5-1 combines with J gene TRBJ1-4; no firm D call. This CDR3 is 14 amino acids long. Germline assignment: CDR1 SGHRS and CDR2 YFSETQ. Trimming stripped 1 base from V and 10 bases from J, with 14 bases between. The CDR3: CASSLNIAGGKLFF. CDR3 bases: TGCGCCAGCAGCTTGAACATTGCAGGTGGAAAACTGTTTTTT.

This clonotype turned up a few times. The J gene is TRBJ2-3, the V gene TRBV12-3 or TRBV12-4, with D perhaps TRBD2 (5 bases). The length of the CDR3 is 14 residues. With 6 bases removed from V and 1 base from J, the gap between germline ends came to 11 bases. The DNA for the CDR3 is TGTGCCAGCAGGTCGGGGTACGGCACAGATACGCAGTATTTT. Translation gives CASRSGYGTDTQYF.

V and J are TRBV5-1 and TRBJ2-4; 15 bases line up with TRBD2. The germline gives CDR1 SGHRS, CDR2 YFSETQ. Trimming took 0 bases from V and 2 from J; bases not matched to a gene: 6. This CDR3 has 19 residues. The CDR3 bases are TGCGCCAGCAGCTTGGCCTTTGGACTAGCGGGGGGGACCAAAAACATTCAGTACTTC. It specifies CASSLAFGLAGGTKNIQYF.

The chain is built from TRBV7-2 and TRBJ2-1, with D perhaps TRBD2 (5 bases). The V and J ends lost 4 bases and 5 bases respectively, with 18 bases between them. The CDR3 runs 16 residues. CDR1 is SGHTA and CDR2 is FQGNSA in the germline V gene. The chain's CDR3 is CASSSRGLGINNEQFF. The CDR3 DNA is TGTGCCAGCAGCTCTAGAGGACTGGGGATAAACAATGAGCAGTTCTTC.

This clonotype turned up a few times. The rearrangement joins TRBV5-6 to TRBJ2-3; 11 bases map to TRBD2. V shed 4 bases and J 5 bases; nucleotides not matched to a gene: 9. This CDR3 contains 16 residues. Germline CDR1 is SGHDT and CDR2 is YYEEEE. CDR3 sequence (DNA): TGTGCCAGCAGCCGCGGAGGGACTAGCGGACTAGATACGCAGTATTTT. Translated: CASSRGGTSGLDTQYF.

The V call is TRBV24-1, the J call TRBJ2-5; D is perhaps TRBD1 or TRBD2 (5 bases each). V lost 2 bases, J lost 2 bases, and 14 bases lay in between. CDR3 length equals 16 residues. Germline lookup yields CDR1 KGHDR and CDR2 SFDVKD. CDR3 bases: TGTGCCACCAGTGATTGGGCAGGGAGCCAACAAGAGACCCAGTACTTC. It is translated as CATSDWAGSQQETQYF.

The J gene is TRBJ2-7, the V gene TRBV5-6, with 8 bases matching TRBD1. This CDR3 comprises 14 residues. Germline V gives CDR1 SGHDT, CDR2 YYEEEE. Germline trimming cut 4 bases from V and 0 bases from J; bases unmatched to any gene: 3. The CDR3 here is CASSVGQASYEQYF. CDR3 nucleotides: TGTGCCAGCAGCGTGGGACAGGCCTCCTACGAGCAGTACTTC.